Listed below are T cell receptor delta chains from one sample, sequenced in a study of Vδ1+ human thymocytes. TCRdb re-processed the multiplex PCR reads using CATT. The data hold roughly 55,000 delta-chain clones, with 15% observed a single time. The sequenced material came from Vdelta1+ gamma-delta thymocytes from the thymus. The receptors originated from a boy younger than two who had congenital heart surgery. Both conserved end residues are part of each CDR3. Fields, in order: J gene, V gene, D gene, clone size, CDR3 protein, CDR3 DNA. D genes are given only for firm matches. Rows may omit the clone size; those that give it use once, few, many or a size class.

TRDJ1	TRDV1	-	-	CALGNFPPGVGADTDKLIF	TGTGCTCTTGGGAACTTTCCGCCGGGGGTGGGGGCCGACACCGATAAACTCATCTTT
TRDJ1	TRDV1	TRDD3	few	CALGDQLLLDYWGIQHTDKLIF	TGTGCTCTTGGGGACCAACTACTACTAGATTACTGGGGGATCCAACACACCGATAAACTCATCTTT
TRDJ1	TRDV1	-	few	CALGEKAFLKAGGYTDKLIF	TGTGCTCTTGGGGAAAAGGCCTTCCTAAAGGCTGGGGGATACACCGATAAACTCATCTTT
TRDJ1	TRDV2	-	many	CACESPPSDKLIF	TGTGCCTGTGAATCACCACCGTCCGATAAACTCATCTTT
TRDJ1	TRDV1	TRDD3	-	CALGELNQPNLLGDRERLRLIF	TGTGCTCTTGGGGAACTTAACCAGCCGAATTTACTGGGGGATCGAGAGAGGCTTAGGCTCATCTTT
TRDJ1	TRDV1	-	few	CALGDLAFARGYGSELIF	TGTGCTCTTGGGGATCTTGCCTTTGCAAGAGGGTACGGGTCAGAACTCATCTTT
TRDJ1	TRDV1	TRDD3	few	CALEGYERYTDKLIF	TGTGCTCTTGAGGGATACGAACGGTACACCGATAAACTCATCTTT
TRDJ1	TRDV1	TRDD3	few	CALGELRFLTRYWGIREGTDKLIF	TGTGCTCTTGGGGAACTTCGCTTCCTCACCCGTTACTGGGGGATACGCGAGGGCACCGATAAACTCATCTTT
TRDJ1	TRDV1	TRDD3	-	CALGSQGYNWGINDKLIF	TGTGCTCTTGGGTCCCAGGGCTACAACTGGGGGATCAACGATAAACTCATCTTT
TRDJ1	TRDV1	TRDD3	-	CALGGLPGAYWGILPTDKLIF	TGTGCTCTTGGGGGTCTCCCCGGGGCCTACTGGGGGATACTTCCAACCGATAAACTCATCTTT
TRDJ1	TRDV1	TRDD2	-	CALGEVPPFLPKYTDKLIF	TGTGCTCTTGGGGAAGTTCCGCCCTTCCTACCCAAGTACACCGATAAACTCATCTTT
TRDJ1	TRDV1	-	-	CALGDMPRPTFLGDTDKLIF	TGTGCTCTTGGGGATATGCCCCGCCCCACCTTCCTGGGGGACACCGATAAACTCATCTTT
TRDJ1	TRDV1	TRDD3	-	CALGELNPCTGEEDPYTDKLIF	TGTGCTCTTGGGGAACTAAATCCCTGTACTGGGGAGGAAGACCCTTACACCGATAAACTCATCTTT
TRDJ1	TRDV1	TRDD3	-	CALGNRFLQLGDTETRANTDKLIF	TGTGCTCTTGGGAACCGCTTCCTACAACTGGGGGATACCGAAACCCGCGCCAACACCGATAAACTCATCTTT
TRDJ1	TRDV1	TRDD3	few	CALGEQKGIPKLIF	TGTGCTCTTGGGGAACAGAAGGGGATACCTAAACTCATCTTT
TRDJ1	TRDV1	-	-	CALGSRRPSYSTGGSAVDKLIF	TGTGCTCTTGGGTCCCGTCGGCCTTCCTACAGTACTGGGGGGTCTGCGGTAGATAAACTCATCTTT